This is a list of T cell receptor beta chains from one sample in a study of T cells in localized non-small cell lung cancer. Libraries were prepared by immunoSEQ multiplex PCR; TCRdb keeps only in-frame clonotypes and omits some of them. The sample includes some 28,000 clones, roughly 90% of them seen just once. Sequenced here: peripheral blood, sampled before any cancer treatment. The receptors derive from a male donor older than 55 with stage I lung adenocarcinoma. The CDR3 runs from the conserved cysteine through the conserved F or W.

TRBJ1-2 | TRBV28 | CASIPGHFSGGYTF
TRBJ2-3 | TRBV5-4 | CASSLGPGPTDTQYF
TRBJ1-5 | TRBV28 | CASSFGGNQPQHF
TRBJ1-3 | TRBV10-2 | CASSDPTGTGNTIYF
TRBJ1-1 | TRBV9 | CASSVVGQNTEAFF
TRBJ2-3 | TRBV10-3 | CAISRTGRADTQYF
TRBJ1-2 | TRBV28 | CASSPLANYGYTF
TRBJ2-1 | TRBV5-1 | CASRSGGALSSSYNEQFF
TRBJ2-2 | TRBV2 | CASNARHTGELFF
TRBJ1-1 | TRBV6-5 | CASSSGTGASEAFF
TRBJ1-1 | TRBV23-1 | CASNLARTYTEHCLGFF
TRBJ1-2 | TRBV7-8 | CASSPRTGDGYTF
TRBJ2-7 | TRBV9 | CASSFDRTPYEQYF
TRBJ2-3 | TRBV4-2 | CASSQDLGAGTDTQYF
TRBJ2-7 | TRBV19 | CATQDRGQTYEQYF
TRBJ1-1 | TRBV6-1 | CASSPWGDTEAFF
TRBJ1-1 | TRBV6-6 | CASSYSANTEAFF
TRBJ2-6 | TRBV6-1 | CASSRDRESNVLTF
TRBJ2-3 | TRBV5-1 | CASSPGGRGSTDTQYF
TRBJ1-3 | TRBV18 | CASSPPLGFSGNTIYF
TRBJ1-3 | TRBV6-5 | CASSRTEDSGNTIYF
TRBJ1-2 | TRBV10-3 | CAASSSQGPVGYTF
TRBJ2-2 | TRBV19 | CASSIQGGVPGELFF
TRBJ2-2 | TRBV11-3 | CASSFGTSDTGELFF
TRBJ1-4 | TRBV11-2 | CASSLGPTGKDEKLFF
TRBJ1-1 | TRBV28 | CASSSPGQGRGTEAFF
TRBJ2-7 | TRBV19 | CASSIDRLRSEQYF
TRBJ1-4 | TRBV7-9 | CASSSTGFEGEKLFF
TRBJ2-3 | TRBV10-1 | CASSEASGGFMGNTQYF
TRBJ2-3 | TRBV27 | CASSQGTSGGTQYF
TRBJ2-1 | TRBV7-2 | CASRRQGEIPGEQFF
TRBJ1-6 | TRBV6-5 | CASSARRDYNSPLHF
TRBJ2-1 | TRBV7-2 | CASSFLPGTGMNNEQFF
TRBJ2-4 | TRBV7-8 | CASSLAPGLAGDAIQYF
TRBJ1-5 | TRBV28 | CASSIGGGSNQPQHF
TRBJ1-2 | TRBV10-3 | CAISAAGAGGYTF
TRBJ1-1 | TRBV19 | CASSLGQGVAEAFF
TRBJ1-4 | TRBV7-2 | CASSGVRANEKLFF
TRBJ1-3 | TRBV18 | CASSPQGAGNTIYF
TRBJ2-6 | TRBV4-2 | CASSRLITGPGANVLTF
TRBJ2-2 | TRBV2 | CASSETPNTGELFF
TRBJ1-1 | TRBV27 | CASSHRRNTEAFF
TRBJ1-2 | TRBV5-1 | CASSFNTDGYTF
TRBJ1-6 | TRBV5-4 | CASSPGEVGNSPLHF
TRBJ1-1 | TRBV10-2 | CASSESTLGTEAFF
TRBJ1-2 | TRBV29-1 | CSVGTGTDYGYTF
TRBJ2-3 | TRBV19 | CASSMGRTDTQYF
TRBJ2-3 | TRBV6-4 | CASSDRGRYTDTQYF
TRBJ2-3 | TRBV29-1 | CSVDGTTGGIPDTQYF